Below, 26 T cell receptor beta chains from the same sample are listed, as sequenced in a study of blood T cells in healthy people across ages. The second PCR ran roughly 6 to 12 cycles with a sample-barcoded 5' primer and J-beta primers. From the 5' RACE reads, TCRdb called clonotypes with MiXCR, one entry per CDR3 protein. The sample records about 1,500,000 distinct CDR3 sequences, around 42% being singletons. The specimen sequenced was blood. All receptors derive from a woman in her late teens or twenties in good health.

V usage is TRBV30 and J usage is TRBJ1-4; no firm D call. V gave up 2 bases and J gave up 6 bases, with 16 bases separating them. Germline V gene sequence: CDR1 GTSNPN, CDR2 SVGIG (reference sequence). This CDR3 spans 15 amino acids. Here the CDR3 reads CAWSKMTVIDEKLFF. CDR3 sequence (DNA): TGTGCCTGGAGTAAGATGACCGTAATAGATGAAAAACTGTTTTTT.

The chain employs TRBV4-1 and TRBJ2-5; D gene uncertain. Deletions cut 1 base from V and 1 base from J, with 13 bases between. The germline V gene encodes CDR1 MGHRA and CDR2 YSYEKL. This CDR3 comprises 16 residues. The CDR3 region has the DNA TGCGCCAGCAGCCAAGGGGAACGGCTGATCCAAGAGACCCAGTACTTC. Translated, it gives CASSQGERLIQETQYF.

This clonotype was seen a few times. The chain couples TRBV11-3 to TRBJ2-1; D may be TRBD1 (5 bases). The CDR3 runs 14 residues. Germline V lookup: CDR1 SGHNT, CDR2 YENEEA. V was shortened by 2 bases and J by 6 bases, with 11 bases between the two germline ends. CDR3 loop: CASSLLGLTNEQFF. CDR3 DNA sequence: TGTGCCAGCAGCTTACTGGGGCTAACCAATGAGCAGTTCTTC.

V gene TRBV18 combines with J gene TRBJ2-7, with D unclear. CDR1 is KGHSH and CDR2 is LQKENI in the germline V gene. Trimming cost V 0 bases and J 3 bases, with 6 bases left between them. The CDR3 runs to 13 residues. The CDR3 DNA sequence: TGTGCCAGCTCACCACCCACTCACTACGAGCAGTACTTC. Protein: CASSPPTHYEQYF.

This clonotype came up a few times. This rearrangement joins TRBV4-1 to TRBJ2-1; TRBD2 agrees at 15 bases. The CDR3 loop spans 21 amino acids. CDR1 and CDR2 (germline): MGHRA, YSYEKL. The V and J ends lost 0 bases and 2 bases, in that order; junction bases with no gene match: 11. The CDR3 reads CASSQDPGLAGGGRAYNEQFF. DNA of the CDR3: TGCGCCAGCAGCCAAGATCCGGGACTAGCGGGAGGAGGTCGGGCCTACAATGAGCAGTTCTTC.

The genes are TRBV11-3 and TRBJ2-1, with D perhaps matching TRBD1 (6 bases). With 1 base removed from V and 8 bases from J, the gap between germline ends came to 18 bases. This CDR3 has 16 residues. The germline gives CDR1 SGHNT, CDR2 YENEEA. The CDR3 DNA follows: TGTGCCAGCAGCTTAGGCGACAGGACCAAACCCGATGAGCAGTTCTTC. As protein: CASSLGDRTKPDEQFF. The complete variable domain, with remaining parts taken from reference TRBV11-3 and TRBJ2-1, reads EAGVVQSPRYKIIEKKQPVAFWCNPISGHNTLYWYLQNLGQGPELLIRYENEEAVDDSQLPKDRFSAERLKGVDSTLKIQPAELGDSAVYLCASSLGDRTKPDEQFFGPGTRLTVL.

This clonotype was detected once. V is TRBV27 and J is TRBJ2-1, with 8 positions matching TRBD1. The V gene's germline CDR1 is MNHEY and CDR2 SMNVEV (reference sequence). The CDR3 consists of 15 residues. V lost 6 bases, J lost 5 bases, and 9 bases stayed unmatched. In DNA form, the CDR3 reads TGTGCCAGCAGGACCCGGACAGGGCGAAACAATGAGCAGTTCTTC. Its protein product is CASRTRTGRNNEQFF.

The V gene is TRBV29-1, the J gene TRBJ1-2; D may be TRBD1 (6 bases). Germline V lookup: CDR1 SQVTM, CDR2 ANQGSEA. Trimming cost V 7 bases and J 3 bases, with 15 bases left between them. The CDR3 covers 13 residues. The CDR3 DNA follows: TGCAGCGGGCTAGGGGGGGCAGACTATGGCTACACCTTC. Protein: CSGLGGADYGYTF.

There are a few counts of this clonotype. The chain uses TRBV6-1 and TRBJ2-3; 7 bases align to TRBD2. Germline CDR1 reads MNHNS; CDR2 reads SASEGT. V shed 7 bases and J 3 bases; nucleotides not matched to a gene: 22. CDR3 length: 19 residues. The CDR3 DNA reads TGTGCCAGCACACATAAATCCGCCGGGACTACGACACGGACAGATACGCAGTATTTT. As protein: CASTHKSAGTTTRTDTQYF.

J is TRBJ2-6 and V is TRBV29-1; D is unclear. The CDR3 length is 13 residues. Germline CDR1 SQVTM, CDR2 ANQGSEA. V lost 7 bases and J 0 bases, leaving 7 bases between the germline ends. In DNA, the CDR3 is TGCAGCGCTATTTACTCTGGGGCCAACGTCCTGACTTTC. It yields the protein CSAIYSGANVLTF.

This rearrangement joins TRBV6-1 to TRBJ2-1, with D tentatively TRBD1 (6 bases). From germline, CDR1 is MNHNS and CDR2 SASEGT. The CDR3 sequence is 17 residues long. V lost 8 bases, J lost 5 bases, and 25 bases lay in between. For the CDR3, the DNA is TGTGCCAGCTCTACCTCGTCCGGGACACATATAGACAATGAGCAGTTCTTC. It codes for CASSTSSGTHIDNEQFF.

V gene TRBV12-3 or TRBV12-4 combines with J gene TRBJ2-3; 10 bases match TRBD1. This CDR3 region has 14 residues. Trimming cost V 7 bases and J 6 bases; bases outside gene matches: 7. The CDR3 bases are TGTGCCAGCACTCGGACAGGGGGGCCCGATACGCAGTATTTT. As protein: CASTRTGGPDTQYF.

The chain couples TRBV12-3 or TRBV12-4 to TRBJ1-1; D uncertain. V was clipped by 8 bases and J by 4 bases, with 14 bases between them. This CDR3 is 13 amino acids long. The CDR3 DNA sequence: TGTGCCAGCCTCACAAGGCCCTTCACTGAAGCTTTCTTT. It is translated as CASLTRPFTEAFF.

This sequence joins TRBV9 and TRBJ2-3, with TRBD2 as a possible D gene (7 bases). Trimming took 0 bases from V and 2 from J, leaving 13 bases between them. The V gene's germline CDR1 is SGDLS and CDR2 YYNGEE. The CDR3 runs 16 residues. The CDR3 sequence is CASSVGGGGPTDTQYF. CDR3 sequence (DNA): TGTGCCAGCAGCGTAGGAGGGGGGGGCCCCACAGATACGCAGTATTTT.

This clonotype was observed a few times. The CDR3 DNA follows: TGTGCCAGCATCGAAAAGGGAGCTGGGTCCGAGCAGTACTTC. It translates to CASIEKGAGSEQYF. This chain joins TRBV6-1 and TRBJ2-7; D perhaps matches TRBD2 (5 bases). The length of the CDR3 is 14 residues. The V end was cut by 7 bases, the J end by 6 bases, with 19 bases between. Germline V gene data show CDR1 as MNHNS and CDR2 as SASEGT.

This clonotype was seen a handful of times. The chain couples TRBV29-1 to TRBJ2-7, with 11 bases that match TRBD2. The CDR3 runs to 13 residues. Losses at the gene ends were 6 bases for V and 4 bases for J; bases not matched to a gene: 5. Germline loops: CDR1 SQVTM, CDR2 ANQGSEA. The CDR3 here is CSVLLAGEYEQYF. DNA for the CDR3: TGCAGCGTCCTACTAGCGGGAGAGTACGAGCAGTACTTC.

V and J are TRBV12-3 or TRBV12-4 and TRBJ2-1; D possibly uses TRBD1 or TRBD2 (6 bases each). The CDR3 covers 15 residues. The V gene lost 1 base and the J gene lost 5 bases, with 12 bases spanning the gap. The chain's CDR3 is CASSLGGAENNEQFF. In DNA, the CDR3 is TGTGCCAGCAGTTTAGGGGGGGCTGAAAACAATGAGCAGTTCTTC.

The CDR3 nucleotides are TGCAGTGCTACTACAGGTCAAGAGACCCAGTACTTC. Its protein product is CSATTGQETQYF. The chain joins TRBV20-1 to TRBJ2-5; possible D gene TRBD1, 5 bases. CDR3 length equals 12 residues. Germline V CDR1 and CDR2: DFQATT, SNEGSKA (reference sequence). Trimming took 4 bases from V and 2 from J, leaving 8 bases between them.

This clonotype was counted between two and nine times. This chain uses TRBV20-1 with TRBJ2-3, with no clear D. Per the germline V gene, CDR1 is DFQATT and CDR2 is SNEGSKA (reference sequence). Deletions cut 3 bases from V and 2 bases from J, with 9 bases between. This CDR3 spans 13 amino acids. CDR3 amino acids: CSASSENTDTQYF. In DNA, the CDR3 is TGCAGTGCTAGTTCCGAAAACACAGATACGCAGTATTTT.

This clonotype was detected only a few times. This rearrangement joins TRBV10-1 to TRBJ2-1; D ambiguous. Trimming pared 2 bases from V and 12 bases from J, leaving 20 bases between. The V gene's germline CDR1 is WNHNN and CDR2 SYGVQD (reference sequence). The CDR3 loop spans 15 amino acids. The CDR3 here is CASSEVGETIKGQFF. The CDR3 nucleotides are TGCGCCAGCAGTGAGGTCGGTGAGACGATTAAGGGGCAGTTCTTC.

This clonotype was seen more than once but under ten times. The chain joins TRBV5-1 to TRBJ1-1; a possible D gene is TRBD1 (6 bases). The V gene's germline CDR1 is SGHRS and CDR2 YFSETQ. V lost 0 bases to trimming and J lost 7 bases, with 13 bases between them. The CDR3 totals 14 residues. CDR3 sequence (DNA): TGCGCCAGCAGCTTGGACAGGGATCACGATGAAGCTTTCTTT. Amino acid sequence: CASSLDRDHDEAFF.

This chain joins TRBV7-3 and TRBJ2-1; possibly TRBD2 for D (5 bases). The CDR3 has 13 residues. CDR1 is SGHTA and CDR2 is FQGTGA in the germline V gene. With 1 base removed from V and 10 bases from J, the gap between germline ends came to 11 bases. The chain's CDR3 is CASSLMVGGEQFF. Here the CDR3 DNA reads TGTGCCAGCAGCTTAATGGTCGGCGGGGAGCAGTTCTTC. The full variable domain, with the rest looked up from reference TRBV7-3 and TRBJ2-1, is GAGVSQTPSNKVTEKGKYVELRCDPISGHTALYWYRQSLGQGPEFLIYFQGTGAADDSGLPNDRFFAVRPEGSVSTLKIQRTERGDSAVYLCASSLMVGGEQFFGPGTRLTVL.

This chain joins TRBV3-1 and TRBJ2-5, with 12 nucleotides matching TRBD2. This CDR3 is built from 16 residues. J was trimmed by 4 bases and V by 4 bases; bases with no gene match: 7. CDR1 and CDR2 (germline): LGHDT, YNNKEL (reference sequence). CDR3 protein: CASSLTGLAGSETQYF. The CDR3, as DNA: TGTGCCAGCAGCCTTACAGGACTAGCGGGATCAGAGACCCAGTACTTC.

This clonotype was observed a few times. This chain joins TRBV12-3 or TRBV12-4 and TRBJ1-4, with 11 positions matching TRBD1. The CDR3 runs to 14 residues. Losses at the gene ends were 6 bases for V and 8 bases for J; bases not matched to a gene: 5. DNA of the CDR3: TGTGCCAGCAGAAGGGACAGGGGGAGGGAAAAACTGTTTTTT. Translated, it gives CASRRDRGREKLFF.

J is TRBJ1-5 and V is TRBV6-5, with TRBD1 matching over 7 bases. Per germline, CDR1 MNHEY and CDR2 SVGAGI. The CDR3 consists of 15 residues. With V trimmed by 6 bases and J by 0 bases, 5 bases remained unmatched. The CDR3 bases are TGTGCCAGCAGCCGAGGGGGCTATAGCAATCAGCCCCAGCATTTT. The encoded protein is CASSRGGYSNQPQHF.

The chain couples TRBV7-6 to TRBJ1-2, with D possibly matching TRBD1 (6 bases). The CDR3 runs 16 residues. From germline, CDR1 is SGHVS and CDR2 FNYEAQ. The ends were cut back, 2 bases at V and 3 bases at J, with 16 bases in the middle. CDR3 in amino acids: CASSLSIGGGDYGYTF. CDR3 DNA: TGTGCCAGCAGCTTAAGCATCGGGGGCGGGGACTATGGCTACACCTTC.